This record concerns one T cell receptor beta chain sequence. Which antigen it targets is not known. Per-nucleotide qualities are absent, and no much larger clonotype sits a single base away. The collaborating institutions used their own protocols to collect whole blood in K2EDTA tubes. Collaborator samples were shipped for TCRbeta analysis as frozen whole blood, isolated PBMCs, or DNA extracted from either sample type. This entry is derived from a study of blood T cell repertoires in COVID-19 (dated by TCRdb to 2019 to 2021). Some background on the complete study: The collaborator samples originated in the United States, Italy and Spain and spanned the acute and convalescent phases of COVID-19. The material from the prospective study consisted of cDNA or gDNA derived from T cells, B-cell-depleted T cells, or PBMCs. Subjects who had been exposed to COVID-19, were actively infected with it, or had recovered from it provided the deeply sampled blood TCRbeta repertoires that made up the dataset. The repertoires were made available in a free public database intended to serve as a resource for research on the immune response to SARS-CoV-2. The samples were drawn from the first 160 participants of the ongoing ImmuneRACE study and from over a thousand subjects provided by 6 global collaborators. A de-identified subject ID, COVID-19 status, age in years and sex were almost always included in the sample metadata. Where available, HLA class I and class II types were taken from metadata supplied by the sample provider and were not determined by assay-based typing. What the authors observed across the whole study: Clinical and demographic metadata were provided uncurated, with the amount varying by source and participant.

Reading the germline V gene gives CDR1 MNHEY and CDR2 SVGAGI. The cysteine opens and the phenylalanine closes a CDR3 of 16 amino acids. Only the CDR3 region is kept as DNA, spanning 48 bases read in frame from base 1. The junction carries 15 bases between V and J, which are trimmed by 6 bases and 1 base respectively. The immunoSEQ Assay, a bias-controlled multiplex PCR, was used to amplify TCRbeta CDR3 regions from genomic DNA. For the original study's pipeline: The number of nucleated cells in each sample was estimated from the amplification of reference gene primers within the assay. Sequence reads were collapsed and filtered to measure the absolute abundance of every unique TCRbeta CDR3 rearrangement. For each sample, productive Simpson clonality was calculated as the square root of Simpson's diversity index across productive rearrangements. TCRdb retrieved this table from immuneACCESS and kept in-frame rearrangements only. Not all clones are present; in checked studies, unresolved V genes account for under half, and no reason is known for the remainder. V and J calls and clone size come straight from that table; D and trimming were deduced from the DNA. The sample has 35,000 to 45,000 clones on record, over 65% of them singletons. Roughly a sixth of the sample is taken by the ten largest.

The source is a man aged 65-85 years with acute or convalescent COVID-19. The chain links TRBV6-5 with TRBJ2-2; the D gene is possibly TRBD1 or TRBD2, each agreeing over 5 bases. The sample comprised peripheral blood. The nucleotides read TGTGCCAGCAGCTACGGGATAGACAGGAACACCGGGGAGCTGTTTTTT. This codes for CASSYGIDRNTGELFF.